This T cell receptor (beta chain) appears in the sequencing data of a study of identical twins (dated by TCRdb to 2016 to 2017). Background for the entire study: The study deep-sequenced TCR alpha and beta repertoires from monozygotic twins, unrelated adults of various ages and cord blood to test whether fetal clonotypes persist. To rule out contamination, the twin experiments were replicated at different times with different library preparation protocols. The full study reports these points: Compared with coincidental sharing between unrelated individuals, an excess of low generation-probability sequences was observed among out-of-frame TCR alpha sequences shared between twins. Fewer insertions were carried by abundant cord blood beta clonotypes, a similar but weaker trend appeared in young adult naive repertoires, and no such trend appeared in memory repertoires. Invariant T cells such as MAIT and iNKT could partly confound zero-insertion analyses, although diverse VJ usage argued against such confounding for most clonotypes. In beta out-of-frame sequences, excess twin sharing was weaker, because having fewer shared sequences lowered the signal-to-noise ratio. In monozygotic twins, recombination models systematically underestimated out-of-frame TCR alpha sharing, but the models matched the sharing seen between unrelated individuals. Because the same donors could not be followed over many years, conclusions were based on cross-sectional statistical analysis.

In regard to this clonotype: The antigen it recognizes is unknown. No base qualities exist here, and no much larger clone lies one base off it.

The germline V and J ends show losses of 4 bases and 5 bases respectively, and no gene match explains 15 bases of the junction. From cysteine to phenylalanine, the CDR3 is 17 amino acids long. The sequence is cut down to CDR3 DNA, 51 bases in frame from base 1. The method behind the library was 5' RACE. The run used an Illumina HiSeq 2000. Template switching added a universal primer binding site, and the final cDNA carried a unique molecular identifier that allowed TCR cDNA molecules to be counted accurately. Specific primers in the conserved constant-segment region were used to synthesize first-strand cDNA for TCR alpha and beta chains. To control for contamination, every cDNA library was double barcoded, receiving both a SMART-Mk sample barcode and Illumina barcodes. Two successive PCR steps introduced TruSeq adapter sequences along with Illumina sample barcodes. TCR alpha and beta cDNA libraries were sequenced on the Illumina HiSeq platform with custom primers. The original pipeline was this. MiGEC processed the raw reads to extract unique molecular identifiers, while MiXCR was used to determine the CDR3 positions. Recombination models were inferred per individual with the repgenHMM and IGoR tools using an EM algorithm. Shared clonotype analysis was performed with the tcR package in R, normalizing sharing by the product of cloneset sizes. Out-of-frame nonproductive sequences were analyzed to study raw recombination free of thymic and clonal selection effects. Using fastp trimming at Q25 and MiXCR clonotype assembly, TCRdb reanalyzed the public sequencing data and kept in-frame beta chains. Rows with a matching CDR3 protein are joined into one entry that keeps the most common DNA and genes. TCRdb's processing, not the study's, gives the V and J calls here. The sample data list 200,000 or so distinct CDR3 sequences, and more than 15% of these were observed just once. The biggest ten clones account for around two fifths of the sample.

All donors were healthy Caucasians. Three pairs of female monozygotic twins, all aged about 18 to 30 years, made up the twin cohort. Positive isolation kits from Invitrogen were used to isolate the CD4+ and CD8+ T cell populations. These data were also reused for a study on T cells expressing NK-cell markers. The second paper states: TCR beta-chain repertoires were profiled in sorted CD3+CD56+NKG2C+, CD3+CD56+NKG2C- and CD3+CD56-NKG2C+ T-cell subsets from eight donors. Seven of the eight sequenced donors were HCMV-seropositive and one was HCMV-seronegative. To restrict sorting to alphabetaTCR-expressing T cells, an anti-gammadeltaTCR antibody was added in several experiments. In six donors, the dominant CD3+CD56+NKG2C+ clonotypes ranked among the top 10 CD8+ clonotypes, making up roughly 1.0-8% of CD8+ T cells. Those dominant clonotypes were again the most abundant among CD3+CD56-NKG2C+ cells in a handful of donors, at about 25-60.1%. It remained unclear whether the expanded NKG2C-expressing T cell clones were specific for HCMV antigens. The eight sequenced donors were randomly selected healthy volunteers, three men and five women. HCMV serostatus was determined by detecting HCMV-specific IgG in serum with a commercial ELISA kit. MIGEC was used to demultiplex reads and group the reads by UMI, and MiTCR was used to assemble and quantify clonotypes. To exclude erroneous sequences, any TCR cDNA sequence not supported by at least two reads was discarded. The tcR package was used for downstream repertoire analysis, and clonotypes were matched between fractions using CDR3 nucleotide sequence together with V segment. VDJmatch was used to annotate antigen specificity against VDJdb, with one amino acid substitution in CDR3 permitted.

Sequenced material: CD8+ T cells sorted from blood. This clonotype originated in a woman younger than 30 in good health. The chain is encoded by TRBV12-3 or TRBV12-4 joined to TRBJ2-3, and 7 junctional nucleotides match TRBD2. The CDR3 protein sequence reads: CASSSDRTSRLEDTQYF. The DNA is as follows: TGTGCCAGCAGTTCGGATAGGACTAGTAGGTTGGAAGATACGCAGTATTTT.